This T cell receptor (beta chain) is from a study of human T cells and chemical hapten exposure. Across the whole study: The patient population, which was mostly female, had alopecia areata, totalis or universalis. Study results and caveats: Expanded TCR sets contained significantly more large CDR3 similarity clusters than controls.

Time point indicated: patch test 1, 2 weeks after DPC sensitization. Treatment given: therapeutic diphenylcyclopropenone sensitization with weekly scalp DPC. Unique molecular identifiers were attached to individual cDNA molecules within the library. MiXCR was run by TCRdb on the RACE reads, yielding one entry per CDR3 protein. The sample consists of some 350,000 distinct CDR3 sequences, 6% to 8.5% of them appearing once. This clonotype has just a few counts. Its matching antigen is unknown. The length of the CDR3 is 14 residues. From germline, CDR1 is SEHNR and CDR2 FQNEAQ (reference sequence). The junction had 5 bases not matched to a gene; V was cut back by 5 bases and J by 5 bases.

The J gene is TRBJ1-5, the V gene TRBV7-9; 8 bases fit TRBD1. The sample consisted of whole blood, taken in connection with sensitization to the hapten diphenylcyclopropenone (DPC). The TCR was taken from a woman aged 18-29 years with alopecia areata. Some clones in this sample may be carry-over from other donors' samples. The CDR3, as DNA: TGTGCCAGCAGCGATCCGGGACAGGATCAGCCCCAGCATTTT. Residues: CASSDPGQDQPQHF.